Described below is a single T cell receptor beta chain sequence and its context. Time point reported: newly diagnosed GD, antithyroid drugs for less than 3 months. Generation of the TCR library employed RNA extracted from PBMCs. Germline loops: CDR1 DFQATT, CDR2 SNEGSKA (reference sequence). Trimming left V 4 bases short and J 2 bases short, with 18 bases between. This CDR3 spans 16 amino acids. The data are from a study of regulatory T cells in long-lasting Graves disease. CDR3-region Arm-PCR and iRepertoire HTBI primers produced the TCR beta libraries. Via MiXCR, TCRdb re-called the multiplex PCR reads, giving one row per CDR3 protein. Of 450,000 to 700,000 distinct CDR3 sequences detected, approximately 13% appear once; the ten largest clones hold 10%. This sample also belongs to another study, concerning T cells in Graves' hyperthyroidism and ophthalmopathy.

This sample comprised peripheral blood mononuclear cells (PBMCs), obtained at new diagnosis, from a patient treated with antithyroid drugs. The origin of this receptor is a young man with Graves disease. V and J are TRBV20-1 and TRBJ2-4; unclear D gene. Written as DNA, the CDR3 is TGCAGTGCTAATAACCCCCGAGAAGGCACCAAAAACATTCAGTACTTC. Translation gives CSANNPREGTKNIQYF.